The sequence of this T cell receptor (beta chain) was determined in a study of blood T cell repertoires in COVID-19. Using immunoSEQ multiplex PCR, the repertoire was profiled, and TCRdb retains in-frame clones only, with some absent. Among 200,000 to 300,000 clones listed, roughly 80% were seen once. V lost 3 bases, J lost 6 bases, and 7 bases stayed unmatched. The CDR3 has 16 amino acids. From germline, CDR1 is MNHEY and CDR2 SMNVEV (reference sequence). Sequenced: peripheral blood. The source is a woman over 75 with COVID-19, enrolled during active disease. The chain has TRBV27 and TRBJ1-5, with 11 bases identical to TRBD1. The CDR3 nucleotides read TGTGCCAGCAGTTTGACCGGACAGGGGGCGTTTCAGCCCCAGCATTTT. As protein: CASSLTGQGAFQPQHF.